This T cell receptor beta chain comes out of a study of blood T cell repertoires in COVID-19. Study background: The samples span acute and convalescent COVID-19 from the United States, Italy and Spain. PBMCs, B-cell-depleted T cells, or T cells provided the cDNA or gDNA that made up the material.

Per the authors' pipeline: Nucleated cell number was recorded as an estimate derived from reference gene primer amplification. The assay was immunoSEQ multiplex PCR, and TCRdb's table has in-frame clones only and misses some. V, J and clone size are those of that table, while D and trimming were read from the DNA. The repertoire holds approximately 7,800 clones, roughly 86% seen once, with under 20% in the top ten. The CDR3 runs 14 residues. Unmatched junction bases numbered 4, after V lost 3 bases and J lost 2 bases. The germline CDR1 and CDR2 sequences are LNHNV and YYDKDF (reference sequence). This clonotype was sampled from a woman in her sixties or seventies with active COVID-19. V gene TRBV15 combines with J gene TRBJ2-7; 7 bases match TRBD2. Material for sequencing was peripheral blood. The CDR3: CATSRERGPYEQYF. Written as DNA, the CDR3 is TGTGCCACCAGCAGGGAGCGGGGACCCTACGAGCAGTACTTC. Filled out from reference TRBV15 and TRBJ2-7, the complete variable domain reads DAMVIQNPRYQVTQFGKPVTLSCSQTLNHNVMYWYQQKSSQAPKLLFHYYDKDFNNEADTPDNFQSRRPNTSFCFLDIRSPGLGDTAMYLCATSRERGPYEQYFGPGTRLTVT.